Following are 17 T cell receptor beta chains from one sample sequenced in a study of cytomegalovirus exposure and HLA in healthy donors. The method was immunoSEQ multiplex PCR; TCRdb's version includes in-frame clones alone and lacks a portion of them. The sample includes 59,000 or so clones, about 91% seen only once; the top ten take 15%. The sample consisted of PBMCs. The origin of the receptors is a young woman in good health and CMV-seronegative.

CDR3 nucleotide sequence: TGTGCCAGCAGTCAGGGGTACGAGACCCAGTACTTC. Translation: CASSQGYETQYF. This chain joins TRBV2 and TRBJ2-5; tentative D call: TRBD1 (6 bases). Germline CDR1 is SNHLY and CDR2 is FYNNEI. Trimming shortened V by 5 bases and J by 5 bases, and 9 bases separated the two germline ends. This CDR3 has 12 amino acids.

V gene TRBV2 combines with J gene TRBJ2-5; D is uncertain. V was clipped by 4 bases and J by 4 bases, with 7 bases between them. The CDR3 spans 12 residues. Germline values: CDR1 SNHLY, CDR2 FYNNEI. The CDR3 sequence: CASSVSRETQYF. The CDR3 DNA sequence: TGTGCCAGCAGTGTGTCTAGAGAGACCCAGTACTTC. The entire variable domain, with the rest obtained from reference TRBV2 and TRBJ2-5, is as follows: EPEVTQTPSHQVTQMGQEVILRCVPISNHLYFYWYRQILGQKVEFLVSFYNNEISEKSEIFDDQFSVERPDGSNFTLKIRSTKLEDSAMYFCASSVSRETQYFGPGTRLLVL.

This clone showed up just a few times. The chain employs TRBV27 and TRBJ2-2; D call uncertain. Trimming shortened V by 6 bases and J by 7 bases, and 27 bases separated the two germline ends. CDR1 is MNHEY, CDR2 SMNVEV, per germline (reference sequence). CDR3 size: 18 residues. CDR3 nucleotide sequence: TGTGCCAGCAGCCCGGAGTCCTCTAGGTTGTCTAATATCGGGGAGCTGTTTTTT. Translated: CASSPESSRLSNIGELFF.

This clone occurred once. The CDR3 coding sequence is TGTGCCAGCAGTTTGGGACAGTCGAACACTGAAGCTTTCTTT. It encodes CASSLGQSNTEAFF. This chain uses TRBV6-1 with TRBJ1-1; 7 bases are shared with TRBD1. The CDR3 covers 14 residues. Germline CDR1 is MNHNS and CDR2 is SASEGT. V lost 5 bases and J lost 1; bases outside the gene matches: 4.

The chain combines TRBV7-9 with TRBJ2-6; tentative D call: TRBD2 (6 bases). The CDR3 is 15 amino acids. Germline V lookup: CDR1 SEHNR, CDR2 FQNEAQ (reference sequence). Trimming removed 3 bases at V and 0 bases at J, with 6 bases between. The CDR3 loop reads CASSFGGSGANVLTF. In nucleotides, the CDR3 is TGTGCCAGCAGCTTCGGGGGCTCTGGGGCCAACGTCCTGACTTTC.

The V and J genes are TRBV28 and TRBJ1-4; D gene uncertain. Trimming shortened V by 6 bases and J by 0 bases, and 23 bases separated the two germline ends. The germline V gene has CDR1 MDHEN and CDR2 SYDVKM. The CDR3 is made up of 19 amino acids. The CDR3 coding sequence is TGTGCCAGCAGCACCCCCCCCGGGGTCGGACTAACAACTAATGAAAAACTGTTTTTT. This codes for CASSTPPGVGLTTNEKLFF.

This clone was recorded at least ten times. The chain joins TRBV6-4 to TRBJ2-3, with TRBD2 identical over 11 bases. The CDR3 runs 15 residues. V lost 6 bases to trimming and J lost 2 bases; unmatched junction nucleotides: 4. Germline lookup yields CDR1 MRHNA and CDR2 SNTAGT. CDR3 protein: CASSRSGGATDTQYF. CDR3 bases: TGTGCCAGCAGCCGTAGCGGGGGGGCCACAGATACGCAGTATTTT.

The genes are TRBV4-3 and TRBJ2-3, with 7 bases aligning to TRBD1. Germline V gives CDR1 LGHNA, CDR2 YSLEER. CDR3 length equals 17 residues. The J segment lost 1 base and the V segment lost 5 bases, leaving 12 bases of the junction unmatched. CDR3 in DNA: TGCGCCAGCAGCACCCATCGGGGCCAGGGGGGCACAGATACGCAGTATTTT. This codes for CASSTHRGQGGTDTQYF.

V usage is TRBV5-1 and J usage is TRBJ2-7; 9 bases line up with TRBD2. CDR1 SGHRS and CDR2 YFSETQ come from the germline V gene. The CDR3 spans 20 residues. V shed 0 bases, J shed 1 base, and the junction held 17 bases outside the gene matches. CDR3 DNA sequence: TGCGCCAGCAGCTTGGGGGCGGTAGCGGGAGTTGGGTCAGCATCCTACGAGCAGTACTTC. Its translation: CASSLGAVAGVGSASYEQYF.

The V call is TRBV4-1, the J call TRBJ2-2; 8 bases line up with TRBD1. The germline V gene encodes CDR1 MGHRA and CDR2 YSYEKL. With V trimmed by 4 bases and J by 3 bases, 10 bases remained unmatched. CDR3 size: 17 residues. CDR3 in DNA: TGCGCCAGCAGCCGGAAACCAGGGGGCGCTGACACCGGGGAGCTGTTTTTT. It translates to CASSRKPGGADTGELFF.

The chain is built from TRBV10-1 and TRBJ2-1; 8 bases are shared with TRBD2. The CDR3 totals 14 residues. V dropped 3 bases and J dropped 5; count of bases not matched to a gene: 3. Germline-derived CDR1 and CDR2 are WNHNN and SYGVQD (reference sequence). CDR3: CASSDGGGNNEQFF. The CDR3 DNA follows: TGCGCCAGCAGTGACGGGGGGGGCAACAATGAGCAGTTCTTC.

J is TRBJ1-1 and V is TRBV4-1; no firm D call. CDR1 and CDR2 from the germline V gene are MGHRA and YSYEKL. V was pared by 0 bases and J by 1 base, with 9 bases between. The CDR3 spans 15 residues. Here the CDR3 reads CASSQDRQANTEAFF. DNA for the CDR3: TGCGCCAGCAGCCAAGATAGGCAGGCGAACACTGAAGCTTTCTTT.

CDR3 residues: CASTTERVRETQYF. The DNA for the CDR3 is TGCGCCAGCACCACTGAGAGGGTTCGAGAGACCCAGTACTTC. The chain carries TRBV5-1 and TRBJ2-5; weak D call: TRBD2 (5 bases). Trimming removed 6 bases at V and 4 bases at J, with 16 bases between. The CDR3 runs 14 residues. Per the germline V gene, CDR1 is SGHRS and CDR2 is YFSETQ.

The gene calls are TRBV6-1 and TRBJ1-1; 9 nucleotides match TRBD1. The V gene's germline CDR1 is MNHNS and CDR2 SASEGT. CDR3 size: 12 residues. The CDR3 reads CVTGTGYPEAFF. The CDR3 nucleotides read TGTGTTACCGGGACAGGGTATCCTGAAGCTTTCTTT.

This rearrangement joins TRBV7-9 to TRBJ1-4, with 7 bases lining up with TRBD1. Germline CDR1 SEHNR, CDR2 FQNEAQ (reference sequence). With V trimmed by 1 base and J by 4 bases, 9 bases remained unmatched. The CDR3 has 17 residues. CDR3 sequence reads: CASSLVGGAGFNEKLFF. The CDR3 nucleotides are TGTGCCAGCAGCTTAGTAGGGGGCGCCGGGTTTAATGAAAAACTGTTTTTT.

The chain couples TRBV7-9 to TRBJ1-2; 11 positions match TRBD1. Germline CDR1 and CDR2: SEHNR and FQNEAQ (reference sequence). V dropped 4 bases and J dropped 1; count of bases not matched to a gene: 5. The CDR3 spans 16 residues. The CDR3 DNA is TGTGCCAGCAGCTCTGGACAGGGGGCGGATAACTATGGCTACACCTTC. Its translation: CASSSGQGADNYGYTF.

The chain recombines TRBV4-2 with TRBJ2-3; D is possibly TRBD2 (6 bases). Between the trimmed V and J ends, which lost 4 bases and 0 bases, there was a span of 17 bases. The CDR3 sequence is 17 residues long. Germline V gene sequence: CDR1 LGHNA, CDR2 YNFKEQ. As DNA, the CDR3 is TGTGCCAGCAGCCCTCGGGGACTGGGACGGAGCACAGATACGCAGTATTTT. Translated, it gives CASSPRGLGRSTDTQYF.